These 8 T cell receptor beta chains share one sample of origin, sequenced in a study of molecular identifiers for immune sequencing clone quantification. TCRdb passed the PCR reads through MiXCR, listing each CDR3 protein once. This sample has under 650,000 distinct CDR3 sequences, with 15% to 20% found just once. Source material: naive CD8+ T cells from blood, with Jurkat cell RNA spiked in. This sample's subset: FACS-sorted CD8+CD4-CCR7+CD45RA+ naive T cells. Receptors originate from a human donor in good health. Some libraries in this study had Jurkat cell RNA spiked in.

CDR3 sequence (DNA): TGTGCCAGTATTAGTCCAAACACCGGGGAGCTGTTTTTT. It yields the protein CASISPNTGELFF. This sequence joins TRBV19 and TRBJ2-2; the D is unclear. Trimming removed 7 bases at V and 2 bases at J, with 8 bases between. Germline-derived CDR1 and CDR2 are LNHDA and SQIVND (reference sequence). The CDR3 consists of 13 residues. The full variable domain, completed using reference TRBV19 and TRBJ2-2, is DGGITQSPKYLFRKEGQNVTLSCEQNLNHDAMYWYRQDPGQGLRLIYYSQIVNDFQKGDIAEGYSVSREKKESFPLTVTSAQKNPTAFYLCASISPNTGELFFGEGSRLTVL.

This clonotype was seen at least ten times. The junction departs from germline at one end; a sequencing error may be responsible. This chain uses TRBV2 with TRBJ2-3, with D perhaps given as TRBD1 or TRBD2 (5 bases each). The CDR3 loop spans 11 amino acids. Germline lookup yields CDR1 SNHLY and CDR2 FYNNEI. This CDR3 reads CAGRDAGTQYF. The CDR3 DNA reads TGTGCCGGCAGGGACGCCGGTACGCAGTATTTT.

This clonotype was counted many times. V and J are TRBV20-1 and TRBJ2-2, with TRBD1 identical over 7 bases. Germline V CDR1 and CDR2: DFQATT, SNEGSKA (reference sequence). V lost 1 base and J lost 0; bases outside the gene matches: 8. The CDR3 totals 17 residues. This CDR3 is CSARGIETGANTGELFF. The CDR3 coding sequence is TGCAGTGCTAGAGGGATAGAAACAGGGGCGAACACCGGGGAGCTGTTTTTT.

This clonotype showed up many times. The chain recombines TRBV20-1 with TRBJ1-5, with 9 bases aligning to TRBD1. CDR3 length equals 14 residues. Per the germline V gene, CDR1 is DFQATT and CDR2 is SNEGSKA (reference sequence). With V trimmed by 6 bases and J by 7 bases, 10 bases remained unmatched. CDR3 sequence reads: CSALLRTGDQPQHF. CDR3 nucleotide sequence: TGCAGTGCCCTTCTTAGGACAGGGGACCAGCCCCAGCATTTT.

This clonotype occurred once. A much larger clone differs by one base, so this may be a read error. The conserved closing phenylalanine or tryptophan is absent in this CDR3, likely reflecting a read error. The chain has TRBV7-9 and TRBJ1-5; 7 bases match TRBD1. Trimming cost V 1 base and J 6 bases; bases outside gene matches: 6. CDR1 SEHNR and CDR2 FQNEAQ come from the germline V gene (reference sequence). The CDR3 contains 15 residues. CDR3 sequence: CASSLGRGGGQPQHL. The DNA of the CDR3 is TGTGCCAGCAGCTTAGGTCGAGGGGGCGGTCAGCCCCAGCATCTT.

This chain joins TRBV4-3 and TRBJ2-5; no clear D gene. The length of the CDR3 is 14 residues. Germline CDR1 reads LGHNA; CDR2 reads YSLEER. V lost 0 bases and J lost 3, with 8 bases in between. The CDR3 DNA follows: TGCGCCAGCAGCCAAGATCCAGTGGAAGAGACCCAGTACTTC. Translation gives CASSQDPVEETQYF.

V is TRBV28 and J is TRBJ2-3, with 10 bases aligning to TRBD1. V lost 6 bases and J lost 4; bases outside the gene matches: 16. Germline-derived CDR1 and CDR2 are MDHEN and SYDVKM. This CDR3 spans 18 amino acids. CDR3 protein: CASSRREAGQGWADTQYF. The CDR3 coding sequence is TGTGCCAGCAGCAGGAGGGAGGCGGGACAGGGGTGGGCAGATACGCAGTATTTT.

This clonotype has ten or more counts. The chain couples TRBV20-1 to TRBJ2-3; 8 bases align to TRBD2. The CDR3 loop spans 17 amino acids. In germline, CDR1 is DFQATT, CDR2 SNEGSKA (reference sequence). V dropped 0 bases and J dropped 8; count of bases not matched to a gene: 16. In DNA form, the CDR3 reads TGCAGTGCTAGAGATATAGGTCCGGGAGGGCCCCCTCCTACGCAGTATTTT. Translating it yields CSARDIGPGGPPPTQYF.